The 8 T cell receptor beta chains reported below all come from one sample, sequenced in a study of T-cell memory formation after mild COVID-19. Using its own MiXCR run on the 5' RACE reads, TCRdb lists one record per CDR3 protein. The data show 350,000 to 500,000 distinct CDR3 sequences, 18% seen once. The sequencing sample was made of PBMCs or a T cell subset sorted from them (not recorded which). These receptors originate from a man in his late teens or twenties who had mild COVID-19 (a few samples of this study predate the infection). Cell type and time point are not known.

This chain uses TRBV12-5 with TRBJ2-1; 8 nucleotides agree with TRBD1. The CDR3 sequence is 17 residues long. Per the germline V gene, CDR1 is LGHNT and CDR2 is FRNRAP. Unmatched junction bases numbered 12, after V lost 1 base and J lost 7 bases. Written as DNA, the CDR3 is TGTGCTAGTGGTTTGGCGATAGGTCAGGGGGCTATTAATGAGCAGTTCTTC. Translating it yields CASGLAIGQGAINEQFF.

V and J are TRBV7-3 and TRBJ2-1; unclear D gene. The V end was cut by 4 bases, the J end by 2 bases, with 12 bases between. The CDR3 loop spans 15 amino acids. Germline lookup yields CDR1 SGHTA and CDR2 FQGTGA. The chain's CDR3 is CASSWGPRAYNEQFF. As DNA, the CDR3 is TGTGCCAGCAGCTGGGGTCCTAGAGCCTACAATGAGCAGTTCTTC.

The rearrangement uses TRBV4-1 and TRBJ2-5; D ambiguous. The V end was cut by 10 bases, the J end by 1 base, with 13 bases between. The CDR3 has 13 amino acids. CDR1 is MGHRA and CDR2 is YSYEKL in the germline V gene. CDR3 DNA: TGCGCCACCGGCCGGGCGCCCCAAGAGACCCAGTACTTC. This translates into CATGRAPQETQYF.

In its sample, this clonotype was seen many times. This chain links TRBV15 with TRBJ2-2; maybe TRBD1 (6 bases). The CDR3 length is 13 residues. The V and J ends lost 7 bases and 5 bases respectively, with 11 bases between them. CDR1 LNHNV and CDR2 YYDKDF come from the germline V gene (reference sequence). CDR3 amino acids: CATIDRGTGELFF. DNA for the CDR3: TGTGCCACCATCGATAGGGGGACCGGGGAGCTGTTTTTT. The whole variable domain, filled in from reference TRBV15 and TRBJ2-2, reads DAMVIQNPRYQVTQFGKPVTLSCSQTLNHNVMYWYQQKSSQAPKLLFHYYDKDFNNEADTPDNFQSRRPNTSFCFLDIRSPGLGDTAMYLCATIDRGTGELFFGEGSRLTVL.

The J gene is TRBJ1-5, the V gene TRBV7-2; D unresolved. The V end lost 3 bases, the J end lost 4 bases, and 7 bases lay between the germline ends. Germline CDR1 SGHTA, CDR2 FQGNSA. This CDR3 is 13 amino acids long. The CDR3: CASSFTQNQPQHF. CDR3 bases: TGTGCCAGCAGCTTTACTCAGAATCAGCCCCAGCATTTT.

The chain carries TRBV2 and TRBJ2-7, with TRBD1 as a possible D gene (5 bases). V lost 4 bases, J lost 5 bases, and 21 bases lay in between. The CDR3 totals 16 residues. Germline V gene data show CDR1 as SNHLY and CDR2 as FYNNEI. The CDR3 reads CASSGDVGAPGDEQYV. DNA for the CDR3: TGTGCCAGCAGTGGGGATGTTGGGGCCCCTGGGGACGAGCAGTACGTC.

This clonotype showed up many times. The V and J genes are TRBV15 and TRBJ2-3; D might be TRBD2 (5 bases). V was pared by 0 bases and J by 2 bases, with 12 bases between. The length of the CDR3 is 16 residues. From germline, CDR1 is LNHNV and CDR2 YYDKDF (reference sequence). The CDR3 is CATSRDEGRVTDTQYF. DNA of the CDR3: TGTGCCACCAGCAGAGATGAAGGGAGAGTCACAGATACGCAGTATTTT.

This clonotype appeared a few times. V gene TRBV4-3 combines with J gene TRBJ1-2; possibly TRBD1 for D (5 bases). Per germline, CDR1 LGHNA and CDR2 YSLEER. Trimming cost V 1 base and J 4 bases, with 7 bases left between them. This CDR3 region has 13 residues. CDR3 amino acids: CASSQAGLYGYTF. The CDR3 nucleotides read TGCGCCAGCAGCCAAGCAGGGCTCTATGGCTACACCTTC.